Listed here are 18 T cell receptor beta chains from one sample, sequenced in a study of human T cells and chemical hapten exposure. The time point is: pre-sensitization, week 0. Indicated treatment: therapeutic diphenylcyclopropenone sensitization with weekly scalp DPC. TCRdb re-called the RACE reads with MiXCR, one entry per CDR3 protein. This table holds 350,000 to 450,000 distinct CDR3 sequences, less than 6.5% found once. The sample here was whole blood, taken in connection with sensitization to the hapten diphenylcyclopropenone (DPC). The receptors originated from a woman aged 50 to 65 with alopecia areata. Some clones in this sample may be carry-over from other donors' samples.

In this sample, this clonotype turned up a few times. The V gene is TRBV5-1, the J gene TRBJ2-5; TRBD2 aligns across 8 bases. CDR1 is SGHRS and CDR2 is YFSETQ in the germline V gene. The V gene end was trimmed by 4 bases and the J gene end by 3 bases; junction bases not matched to a gene: 5. There are 14 residues in the CDR3. This CDR3 reads CASSVLAVKETQYF. Written as DNA, the CDR3 is TGCGCCAGCAGCGTACTAGCGGTCAAAGAGACCCAGTACTTC.

This clonotype was recorded at least ten times. V and J are TRBV7-2 and TRBJ2-1, with 7 bases lining up with TRBD2. The trim removed 5 bases at V and 12 bases at J, leaving 13 bases unmatched. Per germline, CDR1 SGHTA and CDR2 FQGNSA. CDR3 length: 14 amino acids. In DNA form, the CDR3 reads TGTGCCAGCAGCCCCCGTCAGGGCAGCGGGGTGCAGTTCTTC. Protein: CASSPRQGSGVQFF.

This clonotype was seen a handful of times. The chain employs TRBV18 and TRBJ1-1, with 9 bases identical to TRBD1. CDR1 is KGHSH, CDR2 LQKENI, per germline. The length of the CDR3 is 14 residues. V shed 3 bases, J shed 7 bases, and the junction held 6 bases outside the gene matches. The CDR3 sequence is CASSPNRGRSEAFF. CDR3 coding DNA: TGTGCCAGCTCACCTAACAGGGGGCGAAGTGAAGCTTTCTTT. The full variable domain, in which reference TRBV18 and TRBJ1-1 provide the parts outside the CDR3, is NAGVMQNPRHLVRRRGQEARLRCSPMKGHSHVYWYRQLPEEGLKFMVYLQKENIIDESGMPKERFSAEFPKEGPSILRIQQVVRGDSAAYFCASSPNRGRSEAFFGQGTRLTVV.

Many counts were recorded for this clonotype. This sequence joins TRBV20-1 and TRBJ1-1, with 7 bases matching TRBD1. Germline V gene lookup returns CDR1 DFQATT and CDR2 SNEGSKA (reference sequence). This CDR3 spans 14 amino acids. With V trimmed by 0 bases and J by 5 bases, 6 bases remained unmatched. Here the CDR3 reads CSARDRGARTEAFF. The CDR3 DNA is TGCAGTGCTAGAGACAGGGGGGCAAGGACTGAAGCTTTCTTT.

This clonotype was counted many times. The chain employs TRBV29-1 and TRBJ2-7; D gene unclear. CDR3 size: 12 residues. The germline CDR1 and CDR2 sequences are SQVTM and ANQGSEA. With 1 base removed from V and 2 bases from J, the gap between germline ends came to 6 bases. CDR3 sequence: CSVEGSPYEQYF. The CDR3 nucleotides are TGCAGCGTTGAAGGCAGTCCCTACGAGCAGTACTTC.

The V and J genes are TRBV29-1 and TRBJ1-5, with 7 bases identical to TRBD1. Germline assignment: CDR1 SQVTM and CDR2 ANQGSEA. The CDR3 runs to 14 residues. The V and J ends lost 6 bases and 0 bases, in that order; junction bases with no gene match: 5. CDR3: CSVADRDSNQPQHF. The CDR3 DNA sequence: TGCAGCGTCGCAGACAGGGATAGCAATCAGCCCCAGCATTTT. Combining the CDR3 with reference TRBV29-1 and TRBJ1-5 gives the whole variable domain SAVISQKPSRDICQRGTSLTIQCQVDSQVTMMFWYRQQPGQSLTLIATANQGSEATYESGFVIDKFPISRPNLTFSTLTVSNMSPEDSSIYLCSVADRDSNQPQHFGDGTRLSIL.

This clonotype was counted between two and nine times. The chain combines TRBV6-1 with TRBJ2-7, with 9 nucleotides matching TRBD1. J lost 1 base, V lost 5 bases, and 9 bases had no gene match. The CDR3 contains 16 residues. CDR1 MNHNS and CDR2 SASEGT come from the germline V gene. In DNA form, the CDR3 reads TGTGCCAGCAGTCGCGTGGGACAGGGCGATTCCTACGAGCAGTACTTC. Protein sequence: CASSRVGQGDSYEQYF.

This clonotype appeared a few times. The rearrangement uses TRBV2 and TRBJ2-1, with TRBD2 matching over 9 bases. Per the germline V gene, CDR1 is SNHLY and CDR2 is FYNNEI. Losses at the gene ends were 4 bases for V and 4 bases for J; bases not matched to a gene: 5. This CDR3 is 15 amino acids long. CDR3 coding DNA: TGTGCCAGCAGTGGGGAGCGGGGGGCTTACAATGAGCAGTTCTTC. Translated: CASSGERGAYNEQFF.

The table lists this clonotype with many counts. J is TRBJ2-2 and V is TRBV7-9; D not certain. The CDR3 covers 11 residues. Trimming removed 5 bases from V and 4 bases from J, with 2 bases in between. The germline gives CDR1 SEHNR, CDR2 FQNEAQ (reference sequence). The CDR3 DNA reads TGTGCCAGCAGCCCCACCGGGGAGCTGTTTTTT. This sequence encodes CASSPTGELFF. The full variable domain, its missing parts supplied by reference TRBV7-9 and TRBJ2-2, is DTGVSQNPRHKITKRGQNVTFRCDPISEHNRLYWYRQTLGQGPEFLTYFQNEAQLEKSRLLSDRFSAERPKGSFSTLEIQRTEQGDSAMYLCASSPTGELFFGEGSRLTVL.

This clonotype was detected only a few times. The chain carries TRBV12-3 or TRBV12-4 and TRBJ2-5; tentatively, D is TRBD2 (5 bases). Trimming took 3 bases from V and 3 from J, leaving 11 bases between them. This CDR3 has 14 residues. The CDR3 sequence is CASSFHYGEETQYF. CDR3 in DNA: TGTGCCAGCAGTTTCCACTACGGGGAAGAGACCCAGTACTTC.

The V and J genes are TRBV20-1 and TRBJ2-7, with D hard to call. The CDR3 contains 15 residues. The germline V and J ends were trimmed by 6 bases and 2 bases, with 20 bases remaining between them. The germline CDR1 and CDR2 sequences are DFQATT and SNEGSKA (reference sequence). The CDR3 nucleotides read TGCAGTGCAACGAGCCCCAGCAGGAGTACCTACGAGCAGTACTTC. Translated: CSATSPSRSTYEQYF.

J is TRBJ2-3 and V is TRBV7-6; 9 bases align to TRBD2. Germline V lookup: CDR1 SGHVS, CDR2 FNYEAQ. V shed 1 base, J shed 0 bases, and the junction held 14 bases outside the gene matches. This CDR3 has 20 residues. The CDR3 protein is CASSLGPGSSGTTSTDTQYF. The CDR3 DNA is TGTGCCAGCAGCTTAGGACCTGGTTCTAGCGGGACAACTAGCACAGATACGCAGTATTTT.

In this sample, this clonotype turned up a few times. The chain employs TRBV20-1 and TRBJ1-6; weak D call: TRBD1 (5 bases). The germline V gene encodes CDR1 DFQATT and CDR2 SNEGSKA (reference sequence). Trimming pared 3 bases from V and 0 bases from J, leaving 18 bases between. This CDR3 has 18 amino acids. This chain's CDR3 is CSARGSTALSSYNSPLHF. The CDR3 bases are TGCAGTGCTAGGGGATCGACAGCCCTCAGCTCCTATAATTCACCCCTCCACTTT.

V gene TRBV7-3 combines with J gene TRBJ2-2; 10 bases are a match to TRBD2. The CDR3 extends over 17 amino acids. V gave up 5 bases and J gave up 3 bases; unmatched junction bases: 9. Germline CDR1 and CDR2: SGHTA and FQGTGA. CDR3 sequence reads: CASSATLAGAHTGELFF. CDR3 nucleotide sequence: TGTGCCAGCAGCGCAACTCTAGCGGGGGCCCACACCGGGGAGCTGTTTTTT.

This chain uses TRBV20-1 with TRBJ2-2, with a possible D match to TRBD2 (6 bases). There are 13 residues in the CDR3. V was shortened by 5 bases and J by 1 base, with 8 bases between the two germline ends. CDR1 and CDR2 (germline): DFQATT, SNEGSKA (reference sequence). CDR3 sequence: CSAAGLNTGELFF. CDR3 DNA: TGCAGTGCTGCGGGGTTGAACACCGGGGAGCTGTTTTTT.

This clonotype was detected a few times. V and J are TRBV6-5 and TRBJ2-3; 7 bases are a match to TRBD2. V lost 11 bases, J lost 0 bases, and 11 bases stayed unmatched. Looked up from germline, CDR1 is MNHEY and CDR2 is SVGAGI. The CDR3 contains 15 residues. The chain's CDR3 is CACRRGGFSTDTQYF. As DNA, the CDR3 is TGTGCCTGCCGCCGCGGGGGATTTAGCACAGATACGCAGTATTTT.

The chain uses TRBV6-5 and TRBJ1-6, with D uncertain. The CDR3 contains 16 residues. Germline-derived CDR1 and CDR2 are MNHEY and SVGAGI. V was pared by 8 bases and J by 0 bases, with 14 bases between. The CDR3 spells CASGTEGASYNSPLHF. DNA for the CDR3: TGTGCCAGCGGTACTGAGGGAGCCTCCTATAATTCACCCCTCCACTTT.

The V and J genes are TRBV5-5 and TRBJ1-1; D ambiguous. With 1 base removed from V and 6 bases from J, the gap between germline ends came to 10 bases. Germline CDR1 SGHKS, CDR2 YYEKEE (reference sequence). This CDR3 has 13 residues. CDR3 sequence: CASSLHVGAEAFF. CDR3 nucleotide sequence: TGTGCCAGCAGCTTGCACGTCGGGGCTGAAGCTTTCTTT.